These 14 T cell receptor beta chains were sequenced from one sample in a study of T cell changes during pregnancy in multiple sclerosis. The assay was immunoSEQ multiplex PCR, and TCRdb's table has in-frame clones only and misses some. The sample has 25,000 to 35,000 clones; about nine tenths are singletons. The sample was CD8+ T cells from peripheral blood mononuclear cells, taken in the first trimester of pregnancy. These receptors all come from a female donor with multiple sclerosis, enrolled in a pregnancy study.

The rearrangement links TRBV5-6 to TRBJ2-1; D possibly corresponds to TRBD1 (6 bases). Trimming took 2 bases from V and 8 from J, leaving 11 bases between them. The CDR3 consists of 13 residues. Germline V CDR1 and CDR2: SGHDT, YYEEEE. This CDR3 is CASSFTGLHEQFF. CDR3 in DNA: TGTGCCAGCAGCTTTACAGGGTTACATGAGCAGTTCTTC.

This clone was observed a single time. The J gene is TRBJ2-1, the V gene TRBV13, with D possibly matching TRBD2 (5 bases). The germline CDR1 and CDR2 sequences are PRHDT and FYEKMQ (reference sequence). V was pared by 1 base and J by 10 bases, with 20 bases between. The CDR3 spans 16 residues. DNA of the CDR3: TGTGCCAGCAGCTTAGCCGCGGCGGGCGCCCGATGGGAGCAGTTCTTC. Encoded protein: CASSLAAAGARWEQFF.

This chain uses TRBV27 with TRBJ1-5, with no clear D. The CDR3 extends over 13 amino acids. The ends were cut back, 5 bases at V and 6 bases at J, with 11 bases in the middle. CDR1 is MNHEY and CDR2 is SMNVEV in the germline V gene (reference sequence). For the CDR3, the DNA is TGTGCCAGCAGTCCAATCGGGGTTCAGCCCCAGCATTTT. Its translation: CASSPIGVQPQHF.

The CDR3 loop is CASSSSVRYNEQFF. CDR3 in DNA: TGTGCCAGCAGCTCTAGCGTCCGCTACAATGAGCAGTTCTTC. This sequence joins TRBV7-3 and TRBJ2-1; tentative D call: TRBD2 (6 bases). CDR1 is SGHTA, CDR2 FQGTGA, per germline. V dropped 4 bases and J dropped 3 bases, with 10 bases sitting between them. The length of the CDR3 is 14 residues.

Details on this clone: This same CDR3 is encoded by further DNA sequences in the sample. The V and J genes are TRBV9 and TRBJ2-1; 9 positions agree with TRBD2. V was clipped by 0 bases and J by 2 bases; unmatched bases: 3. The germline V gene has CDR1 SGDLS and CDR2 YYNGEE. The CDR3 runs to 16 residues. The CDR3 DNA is TGTGCCAGCAGCGTAGTTTTAGCGGGGGCCTACAATGAGCAGTTCTTC. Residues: CASSVVLAGAYNEQFF.

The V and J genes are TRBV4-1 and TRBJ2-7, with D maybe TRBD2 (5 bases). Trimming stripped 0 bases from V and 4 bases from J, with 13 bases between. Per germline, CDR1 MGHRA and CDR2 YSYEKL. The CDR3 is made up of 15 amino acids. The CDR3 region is CASSQEGRGDYEQYF. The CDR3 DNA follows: TGCGCCAGCAGCCAAGAAGGGAGAGGAGATTACGAGCAGTACTTC.

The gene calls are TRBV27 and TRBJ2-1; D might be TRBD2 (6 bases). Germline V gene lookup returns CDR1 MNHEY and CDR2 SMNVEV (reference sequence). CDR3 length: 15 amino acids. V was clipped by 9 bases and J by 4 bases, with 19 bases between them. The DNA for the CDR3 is TGTGCCAGTCATACCTGGGGGGAGCGGTACAATGAGCAGTTCTTC. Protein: CASHTWGERYNEQFF.

The CDR3 protein is CAISESGGENTGELFF. The CDR3, as DNA: TGTGCCATCAGTGAGTCAGGGGGGGAGAACACCGGGGAGCTGTTTTTT. This chain joins TRBV10-3 and TRBJ2-2; maybe TRBD2 (7 bases). Trimming cost V 0 bases and J 1 base, with 9 bases left between them. Germline V lookup: CDR1 ENHRY, CDR2 SYGVKD. The CDR3 sequence is 16 residues long.

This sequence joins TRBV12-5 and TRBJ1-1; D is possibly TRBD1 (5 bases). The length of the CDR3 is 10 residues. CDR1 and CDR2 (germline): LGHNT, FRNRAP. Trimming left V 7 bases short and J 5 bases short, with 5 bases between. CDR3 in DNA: TGTGCTAGTGAGGGGACTGAAGCTTTCTTT. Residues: CASEGTEAFF.

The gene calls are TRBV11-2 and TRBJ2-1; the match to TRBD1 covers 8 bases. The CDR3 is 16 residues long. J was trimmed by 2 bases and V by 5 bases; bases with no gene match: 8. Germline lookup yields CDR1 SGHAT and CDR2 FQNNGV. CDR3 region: CASSRTGGTTYNEQFF. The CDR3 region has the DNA TGTGCCAGCAGCAGAACAGGGGGAACGACCTACAATGAGCAGTTCTTC.

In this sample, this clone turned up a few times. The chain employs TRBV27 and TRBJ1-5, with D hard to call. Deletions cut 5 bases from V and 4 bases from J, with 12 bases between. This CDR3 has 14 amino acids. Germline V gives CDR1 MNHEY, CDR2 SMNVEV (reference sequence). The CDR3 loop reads CASSPLPLNQPQHF. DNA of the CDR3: TGTGCCAGCAGTCCCCTCCCTTTGAATCAGCCCCAGCATTTT.

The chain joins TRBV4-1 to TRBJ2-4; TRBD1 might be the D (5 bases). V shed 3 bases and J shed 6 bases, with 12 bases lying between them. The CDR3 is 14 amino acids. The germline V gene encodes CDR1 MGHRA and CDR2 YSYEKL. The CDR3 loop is CASSQTETSNIQYF. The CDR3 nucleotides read TGCGCCAGCAGCCAGACAGAGACCTCAAACATTCAGTACTTC.

The CDR3 DNA reads as TGTGCCAGCAGCGTAGATGAGTGGTCTGGAGAGACCCAGTACTTC. This encodes CASSVDEWSGETQYF. The genes are TRBV9 and TRBJ2-5; D not certain. Looked up from germline, CDR1 is SGDLS and CDR2 is YYNGEE. The CDR3 has 15 amino acids. Trimming removed 0 bases from V and 4 bases from J, with 13 bases in between.

The CDR3 DNA reads as TGTGCCAGCAGCAAAGAGGAACGGAGGGGGAACACTGAAGCTTTCTTT. Amino acid sequence: CASSKEERRGNTEAFF. The V and J genes are TRBV21-1 and TRBJ1-1. TRBV21-1 counts as a pseudogene. The CDR3 has 16 residues.